This T cell receptor beta chain emerged from a study of blood T cell repertoires in COVID-19. Using immunoSEQ multiplex PCR, the repertoire was profiled, and TCRdb retains in-frame clones only, with some absent. The sample holds approximately 59,000 clones, around 80% seen once. Germline V lookup: CDR1 SGHAT, CDR2 FQDESV (reference sequence). The CDR3 loop spans 15 amino acids. V lost 6 bases, J lost 4 bases, and 5 bases stayed unmatched. Specimen: peripheral blood. The chain employs TRBV11-1 and TRBJ2-3, with TRBD2 matching over 12 bases. The TCR was taken from a man aged 80 or over with acute or convalescent COVID-19. CDR3 DNA: TGTGCCAGCAGTCCCCCTAGCGGGGGGGCAGATACGCAGTATTTT. Translating it yields CASSPPSGGADTQYF.